The T cell receptor (beta chain) under discussion was sequenced for a study of T cell changes during pregnancy in multiple sclerosis. Repertoires were generated with immunoSEQ multiplex PCR, while TCRdb's copy carries only in-frame clones and drops some. The sample has 75,000 to 100,000 clones, 90% seen once; the top ten hold about 0.75%. J was trimmed by 1 base and V by 6 bases; bases with no gene match: 7. Germline CDR1 SNHLY, CDR2 FYNNEI. The CDR3 is 16 residues long. J is TRBJ2-3 and V is TRBV2, with TRBD1 matching over 10 bases. The sample was peripheral blood, taken in the second trimester of pregnancy. The TCR originated in a female donor in good health, enrolled as a control in a pregnancy study. CDR3 in DNA: TGTGCCAGCAGAGTAAGACAGGGGGCGGGCACAGATACGCAGTATTTT. Its protein product is CASRVRQGAGTDTQYF.